The T cell receptor (beta chain) under discussion was sequenced for a study of T cell responses to AZD1222 COVID-19 vaccine. Study-wide findings and caveats: At baseline, just 5 or 6 AZD1222 recipients tested seropositive.

The CDR3 consists of 14 residues. The V end was cut by 3 bases, the J end by 3 bases, with 8 bases between. Germline V CDR1 and CDR2: SNHLY, FYNNEI. Note on this clone: Antigen unknown.

Only in-frame clones appear in the TCRdb table, and some are missing; sequencing was by immunoSEQ multiplex PCR. The sample lists 95,000 to 110,000 clones, about nine tenths seen once, with 2.5% to 3.5% in the top ten. The receptor's source is an adult who received the MenACWY meningococcal vaccine as a control. The chain combines TRBV2 with TRBJ1-4; no definite D call. The source was peripheral blood, collected 28 days after the second dose of the MenACWY control vaccine. CDR3 bases: TGTGCCAGCAGTGAGCAAACGGCTAATGAAAAACTGTTTTTT. This translates into CASSEQTANEKLFF.